The 11 T cell receptor beta chains presented below share a single source sample, sequenced in a study of a mutant IDH1 vaccine in newly diagnosed glioma. Time point noted: week 47, end of study. In the vaccine, a single dose held 300 ug of the mutant IDH1 20-mer peptide, along with topical imiquimod. What these receptors recognize is not known. Assay: immunoSEQ multiplex PCR; the TCRdb copy retains only in-frame clones and omits some. The sample records fewer than 55,000 clones, less than 75% being singletons. The input for sequencing was peripheral blood mononuclear cells (PBMCs), taken from a glioma patient whose treatment included an IDH1 peptide vaccine. The receptors here all came from a man in his forties with glioma. Some clones in this sample may be carry-over from other donors' samples.

This chain connects TRBV5-6 to TRBJ1-2; D uncertain. Trimming cost V 2 bases and J 3 bases, with 8 bases left between them. This CDR3 region has 13 residues. Germline CDR1 is SGHDT and CDR2 is YYEEEE. The CDR3: CASSLREHYGYTF. CDR3 coding DNA: TGTGCCAGCAGCTTAAGGGAACACTATGGCTACACCTTC.

In this sample, this clone turned up once. The chain couples TRBV4-1 to TRBJ2-3; TRBD2 is a possible D gene (6 bases). V lost 4 bases and J lost 4, with 15 bases in between. The CDR3 is 15 residues long. CDR1 is MGHRA, CDR2 YSYEKL, per germline. The CDR3 is CASSRPWEDADTQYF. In DNA, the CDR3 is TGCGCCAGCAGCCGCCCATGGGAGGATGCAGATACGCAGTATTTT.

V usage is TRBV6-1 and J usage is TRBJ1-3; D is ambiguous. Trimming cost V 3 bases and J 4 bases, with 10 bases left between them. Germline CDR1 reads MNHNS; CDR2 reads SASEGT. CDR3 length: 14 residues. The CDR3 nucleotides are TGTGCCAGCAGTGAGGGGTTATGGGGAAACACCATATATTTT. Translating it yields CASSEGLWGNTIYF.

The chain uses TRBV18 and TRBJ1-6, with 8 bases lining up with TRBD1. The CDR3 is made up of 14 amino acids. Germline assignment: CDR1 KGHSH and CDR2 LQKENI. Trimming removed 4 bases from V and 6 bases from J; junction bases left unmatched: 2. As DNA, the CDR3 is TGTGCCAGCTCACTGACAGGGGTTAATTCACCCCTCCACTTT. Its translation is CASSLTGVNSPLHF.

This clone has just one count. The J gene is TRBJ2-5, the V gene TRBV15; D gene ambiguous. The V end lost 4 bases, the J end lost 5 bases, and 11 bases lay between the germline ends. The CDR3 consists of 13 residues. Germline CDR1 reads LNHNV; CDR2 reads YYDKDF (reference sequence). The CDR3 reads CATSTGATETQYF. As DNA, the CDR3 is TGTGCCACCAGCACAGGAGCTACTGAGACCCAGTACTTC.

This clone was seen once. J is TRBJ1-1 and V is TRBV30; D remains ambiguous. V was shortened by 7 bases and J by 7 bases, with 19 bases between the two germline ends. Germline assignment: CDR1 GTSNPN and CDR2 SVGIG (reference sequence). CDR3 size: 13 residues. DNA for the CDR3: TGTGCCTCCCTATCTCCCATGTGGGGTGAAGCTTTCTTT. This sequence encodes CASLSPMWGEAFF.

The sample holds a few counts of this clone. CDR3 protein: CASSYGTSINEQYF. The CDR3 DNA reads TGTGCCAGCAGTTACGGGACTAGCATAAACGAGCAGTACTTC. This chain links TRBV6-5 with TRBJ2-7; the match to TRBD2 covers 9 bases. The V gene end was trimmed by 2 bases and the J gene end by 5 bases; junction bases not matched to a gene: 4. Germline V gene data show CDR1 as MNHEY and CDR2 as SVGAGI. CDR3 size: 14 residues.

CDR3 DNA: TGCGCCAGCAGCCAATGGGCCAGTCGAGGCACTGAAGCTTTCTTT. It encodes CASSQWASRGTEAFF. This chain connects TRBV4-1 to TRBJ1-1; no definite D call. Trimming took 2 bases from V and 4 from J, leaving 14 bases between them. The CDR3 spans 15 residues. Germline-derived CDR1 and CDR2 are MGHRA and YSYEKL.

V and J are TRBV2 and TRBJ1-4; TRBD1 is a possible D gene (5 bases). The CDR3 contains 14 residues. Per the germline V gene, CDR1 is SNHLY and CDR2 is FYNNEI. Trimming took off 6 bases at V and 5 bases at J, with 13 bases between the two ends. The CDR3 loop is CASRPGLQNEKLFF. The CDR3 DNA reads as TGTGCCAGCAGACCGGGACTCCAAAATGAAAAACTGTTTTTT.

The rearrangement uses TRBV19 and TRBJ1-5; D ambiguous. The CDR3 length is 13 residues. V gave up 7 bases and J gave up 5 bases, with 12 bases separating them. Germline-derived CDR1 and CDR2 are LNHDA and SQIVND (reference sequence). The CDR3 DNA follows: TGTGCCAGTAAGACTGTGGGTTATCAGCCCCAGCATTTT. Encoded protein: CASKTVGYQPQHF.

This chain joins TRBV18 and TRBJ2-7; tentatively, D is TRBD2 (6 bases). Trimming cost V 3 bases and J 1 base, with 16 bases left between them. The CDR3 totals 16 residues. Germline CDR1 KGHSH, CDR2 LQKENI. The CDR3 region is CASSPGTGGISYEQYF. The CDR3 nucleotides read TGTGCCAGCTCACCCGGTACCGGGGGAATTTCCTACGAGCAGTACTTC.